This section outlines one T cell receptor beta chain sequence together with its context. Some clones are missing from TCRdb's copy, which holds only in-frame ones; the method was immunoSEQ multiplex PCR. The data show about 20,000 clones, with less than 95% seen just once and 4% held by the top ten. The CDR3 spans 17 residues. The ends lost 1 base at V and 3 bases at J; junction bases unmatched: 5. The germline V gene encodes CDR1 LNHDA and CDR2 SQIVND (reference sequence). This entry belongs to a study of blood T cell repertoires in COVID-19. Across the whole study: Collection of acute and convalescent COVID-19 samples took place in the United States, Italy and Spain.

The chain is built from TRBV19 and TRBJ2-2, with 10 nucleotides matching TRBD1. The sequencing sample was made of peripheral blood. This receptor was obtained from a human donor in a cohort sampled during active COVID-19. The CDR3 reads CASSIGQGQGYTGELFF. For the CDR3, the DNA is TGTGCCAGTAGTATAGGCCAGGGACAGGGGTACACCGGGGAGCTGTTTTTT.